One sample yielded the 9 T cell receptor beta chains listed below, sequenced in a study of Ad26.COV2.S vaccination and SARS-CoV-2 variants. The data were produced by immunoSEQ multiplex PCR, yet TCRdb's version contains in-frame clones alone and is incomplete. The table shows hundreds of thousands of clones, with approximately 86% occurring only once. Indicated treatment: some 20 received Ad26.COV2.S at low or high dose, single or two shots; several received placebo; per-sample allocation not given. Day 63 after the first vaccine or placebo injection was the time point for sampling. The source material was peripheral blood, sampled in a trial of Ad26.COV2.S vaccine versus placebo. The source of these receptors is a person aged 18 to 59 who received the Ad26.COV2.S COVID-19 vaccine or a placebo.

The chain has TRBV18 and TRBJ2-4, with a weak D call TRBD2 (5 bases). The CDR3 totals 17 residues. Looked up from germline, CDR1 is KGHSH and CDR2 is LQKENI. The V end lost 0 bases, the J end lost 0 bases, and 12 bases lay between the germline ends. As DNA, the CDR3 is TGTGCCAGCTCACCACCCGGGAAATTGGTAGCCAAAAACATTCAGTACTTC. Its translation is CASSPPGKLVAKNIQYF.

The chain carries TRBV4-1 and TRBJ1-2; D gene ambiguous. The CDR3 has 14 amino acids. Germline lookup yields CDR1 MGHRA and CDR2 YSYEKL. V dropped 0 bases and J dropped 6 bases, with 11 bases sitting between them. The CDR3 loop is CASSQEGPGHGYTF. The CDR3 bases are TGCGCCAGCAGCCAAGAAGGGCCAGGACATGGCTACACCTTC.

The chain combines TRBV10-1 with TRBJ2-2, with D possibly matching TRBD2 (6 bases). Looked up from germline, CDR1 is WNHNN and CDR2 is SYGVQD (reference sequence). Trimming shortened V by 3 bases and J by 1 base, and 12 bases separated the two germline ends. CDR3 length: 16 residues. The DNA for the CDR3 is TGCGCCAGCAGTGACCAACGGCGGGGGAACACCGGGGAGCTGTTTTTT. Its protein product is CASSDQRRGNTGELFF.

This CDR3 reads CASSWAGSNYGYTF. DNA for the CDR3: TGTGCCAGCAGTTGGGCGGGCTCTAACTATGGCTACACCTTC. The chain recombines TRBV27 with TRBJ1-2; the D is unclear. With 4 bases removed from V and 0 bases from J, the gap between germline ends came to 9 bases. Looked up from germline, CDR1 is MNHEY and CDR2 is SMNVEV (reference sequence). CDR3 length: 14 amino acids.

The gene calls are TRBV5-1 and TRBJ2-1, with TRBD2 matching over 11 bases. The ends lost 0 bases at V and 4 bases at J; junction bases unmatched: 6. The CDR3 length is 17 residues. CDR1 and CDR2 from the germline V gene are SGHRS and YFSETQ. The CDR3 DNA is TGCGCCAGCAGCTTGGGGGGGACTAGCGGTGGGTACAATGAGCAGTTCTTC. As protein: CASSLGGTSGGYNEQFF.

The rearrangement joins TRBV10-3 to TRBJ1-1; D ambiguous. The CDR3 contains 11 residues. The germline V gene encodes CDR1 ENHRY and CDR2 SYGVKD. V lost 7 bases to trimming and J lost 5 bases, with 8 bases between them. CDR3 DNA: TGTGCCATCACTGATGGAACTGAAGCTTTCTTT. It translates to CAITDGTEAFF.

The V call is TRBV7-2, the J call TRBJ1-1; a possible D gene is TRBD1 (5 bases). The V gene's germline CDR1 is SGHTA and CDR2 FQGNSA. CDR3 length equals 14 residues. Trimming shortened V by 3 bases and J by 1 base, and 9 bases separated the two germline ends. The DNA for the CDR3 is TGTGCCAGCAGCTTGGCAGGGAGGAACACTGAAGCTTTCTTT. Its translation is CASSLAGRNTEAFF. The variable domain in full, with the rest retrieved from reference TRBV7-2 and TRBJ1-1, is GAGVSQSPSNKVTEKGKDVELRCDPISGHTALYWYRQSLGQGLEFLIYFQGNSAPDKSGLPSDRFSAERTGGSVSTLTIQRTQQEDSAVYLCASSLAGRNTEAFFGQGTRLTVV.

The rearrangement uses TRBV19 and TRBJ2-5, with a possible D match to TRBD2 (6 bases). The ends were cut back, 1 base at V and 6 bases at J, with 15 bases in the middle. CDR1 and CDR2 (germline): LNHDA, SQIVND (reference sequence). This CDR3 has 15 residues. The CDR3 bases are TGTGCCAGTAGTATAGGGTCTGCGGGGACGAAGACCCAGTACTTC. This translates into CASSIGSAGTKTQYF. Filled out from reference TRBV19 and TRBJ2-5, the complete variable domain reads DGGITQSPKYLFRKEGQNVTLSCEQNLNHDAMYWYRQDPGQGLRLIYYSQIVNDFQKGDIAEGYSVSREKKESFPLTVTSAQKNPTAFYLCASSIGSAGTKTQYFGPGTRLLVL.

The rearrangement uses TRBV9 and TRBJ1-2; TRBD1 aligns across 8 bases. The V and J ends lost 6 bases and 0 bases, in that order; junction bases with no gene match: 7. The CDR3 loop spans 15 amino acids. Germline lookup yields CDR1 SGDLS and CDR2 YYNGEE. The CDR3 bases are TGTGCCAGCATGGCAGGGGGCTTTTCTAACTATGGCTACACCTTC. This translates into CASMAGGFSNYGYTF.